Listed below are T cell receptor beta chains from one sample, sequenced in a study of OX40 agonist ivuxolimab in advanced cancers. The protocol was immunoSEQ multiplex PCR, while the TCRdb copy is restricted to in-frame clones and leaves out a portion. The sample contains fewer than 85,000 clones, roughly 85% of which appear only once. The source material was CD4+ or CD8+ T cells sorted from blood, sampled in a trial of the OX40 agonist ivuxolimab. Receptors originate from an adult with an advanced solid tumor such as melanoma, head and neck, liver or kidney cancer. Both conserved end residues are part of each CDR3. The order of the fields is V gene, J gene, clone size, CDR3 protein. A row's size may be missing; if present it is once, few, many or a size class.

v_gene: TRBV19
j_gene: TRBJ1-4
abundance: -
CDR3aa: CASTQGRFNEKLFF

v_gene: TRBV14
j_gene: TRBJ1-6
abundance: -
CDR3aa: CASSQDVGQINSPLHF

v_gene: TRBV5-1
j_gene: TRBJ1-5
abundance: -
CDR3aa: CASSLDSNQPQHF

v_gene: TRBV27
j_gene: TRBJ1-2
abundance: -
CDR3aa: CASSPYNDRGRNGYTF

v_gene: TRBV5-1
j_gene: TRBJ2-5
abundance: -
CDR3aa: CASSWGTSSETQYF

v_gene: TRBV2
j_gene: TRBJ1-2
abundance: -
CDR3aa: CASSEDRGGYGYTF

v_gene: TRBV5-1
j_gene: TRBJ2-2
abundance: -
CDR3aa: CASSPGQFLTGELFF

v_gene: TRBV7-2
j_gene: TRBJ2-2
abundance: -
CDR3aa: CASSPTSGVGGTGELFF

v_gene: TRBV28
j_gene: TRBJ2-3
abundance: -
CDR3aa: CASGTSILTDTQYF

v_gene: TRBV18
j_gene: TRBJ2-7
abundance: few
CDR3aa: CASSRGQGTEQYF

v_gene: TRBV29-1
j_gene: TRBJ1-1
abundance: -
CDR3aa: CSGSIVENTEAFF

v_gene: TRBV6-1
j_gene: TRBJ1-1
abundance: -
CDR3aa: CASRDGDTEAFF

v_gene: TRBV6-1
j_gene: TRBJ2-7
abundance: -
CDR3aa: CASRTSDYEQYF

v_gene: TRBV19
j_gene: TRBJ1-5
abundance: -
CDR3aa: CASSRGTRTGNQPQHF

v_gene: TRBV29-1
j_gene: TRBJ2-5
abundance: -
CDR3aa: CSGGRETQYF

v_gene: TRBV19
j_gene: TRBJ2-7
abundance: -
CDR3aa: CASSFDIRAYEQYF

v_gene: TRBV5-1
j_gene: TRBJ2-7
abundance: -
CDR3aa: CASSLDRTNYEQYF

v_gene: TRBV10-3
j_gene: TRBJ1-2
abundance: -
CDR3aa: CAISEINLNYGYTF

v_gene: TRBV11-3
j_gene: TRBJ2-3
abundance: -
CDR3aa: CASSSQGLAGDTQYF

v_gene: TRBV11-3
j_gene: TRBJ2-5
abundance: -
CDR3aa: CASSLTYRETQYF

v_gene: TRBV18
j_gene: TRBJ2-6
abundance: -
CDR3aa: CASSFTVAGANVLTF

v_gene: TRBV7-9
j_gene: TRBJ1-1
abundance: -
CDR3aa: CASSLTGDTEAFF

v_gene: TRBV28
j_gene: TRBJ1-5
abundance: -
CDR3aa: CASSSQGGGKWSQPQHF

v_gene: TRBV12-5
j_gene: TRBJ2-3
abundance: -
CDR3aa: CAGTSQDIGLSTDTQYF

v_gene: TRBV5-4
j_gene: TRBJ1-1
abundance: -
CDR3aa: CASSPLLGMDTEAFF

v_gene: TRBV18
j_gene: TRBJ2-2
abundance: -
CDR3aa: CASSPWTGANTGELFF

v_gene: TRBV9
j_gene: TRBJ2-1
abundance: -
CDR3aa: CASSTEGEQFF

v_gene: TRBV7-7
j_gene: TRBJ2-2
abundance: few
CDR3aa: CASSPRLAGGTGELFF

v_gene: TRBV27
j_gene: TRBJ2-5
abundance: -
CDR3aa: CASSLMGGLETQYF

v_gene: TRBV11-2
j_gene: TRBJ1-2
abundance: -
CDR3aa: CASSLVAEEPGYGYTF

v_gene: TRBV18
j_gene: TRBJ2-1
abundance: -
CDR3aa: CASSSSGTDNEQFF

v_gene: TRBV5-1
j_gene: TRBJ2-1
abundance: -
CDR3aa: CASSLGGAGVYNEQFF

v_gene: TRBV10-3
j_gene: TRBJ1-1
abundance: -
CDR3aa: CAITGGGTEAFF

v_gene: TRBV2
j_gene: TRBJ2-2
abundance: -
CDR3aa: CASIRGGNTGELFF

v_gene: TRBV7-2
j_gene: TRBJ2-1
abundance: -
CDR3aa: CASGISGYSYNEQFF

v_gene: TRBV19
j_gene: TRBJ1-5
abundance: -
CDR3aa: CASSGSRDRFLQPQHF

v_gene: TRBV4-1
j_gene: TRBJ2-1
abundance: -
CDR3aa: CASSPRQGNEQFF

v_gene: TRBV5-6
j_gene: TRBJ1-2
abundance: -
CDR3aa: CASSQGLGGYTF

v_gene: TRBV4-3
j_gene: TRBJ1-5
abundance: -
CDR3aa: CASSQQGGGQPQHF

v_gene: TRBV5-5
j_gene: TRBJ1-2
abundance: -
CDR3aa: CASRRRGGEQAREGYTF

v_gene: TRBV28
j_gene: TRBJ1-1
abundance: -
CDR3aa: CASSMTGESTEAFF

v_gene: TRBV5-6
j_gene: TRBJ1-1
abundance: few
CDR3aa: CASSSLDLKNTEAFF